A selection of T cell receptor beta chains follows, all from one sample in a study of patients and donors after allogeneic stem cell transplantation. TCRdb reprocessed the RT-PCR reads with MiXCR, giving one entry per CDR3 protein. The sample gives roughly 140,000 distinct CDR3 sequences, approximately 37% of which show up once; 50% is in the top ten. Source material: blood, either unsorted or a sorted T cell fraction (not recorded which). The receptors come from a human donor who was either an allogeneic HSCT recipient or a stem cell or donor lymphocyte infusion donor (not recorded which). It is not recorded whose cells these are; they may come from a transplant donor. The CDR3 runs from the conserved cysteine through the conserved F or W. D genes are given only for firm matches. Not every row has a clone size; where given, it reads once, few, many or a size class.

abundance: -; v_gene: TRBV7-3; d_gene: -; j_gene: TRBJ1-2; CDR3nt: TGTGCCAGCAGCTTAACGGGACAACACTATGGCTACACCTTC; CDR3aa: CASSLTGQHYGYTF
abundance: -; v_gene: TRBV12-3/TRBV12-4; d_gene: -; j_gene: TRBJ1-1; CDR3nt: TGTGCCACTTCCCCGGGGACACCGAAAGCTTTCTTT; CDR3aa: CATSPGTPKAFF
abundance: few; v_gene: TRBV29-1; d_gene: -; j_gene: TRBJ2-5; CDR3nt: TGCAGCGTTGACGAGGCACAAGAGACCCAGTACTTC; CDR3aa: CSVDEAQETQYF
abundance: medium-sized; v_gene: TRBV27; d_gene: TRBD1; j_gene: TRBJ1-2; CDR3nt: TGTGCCAGCAGTTTTCAGGACAGGGCCGCCTACACCTTC; CDR3aa: CASSFQDRAAYTF
abundance: few; v_gene: TRBV28; d_gene: -; j_gene: TRBJ1-5; CDR3nt: TGTGCCAGCAGTAGGCTTGTTACAGGCAATCAGCCCCAGCATTTT; CDR3aa: CASSRLVTGNQPQHF
abundance: few; v_gene: TRBV29-1; d_gene: -; j_gene: TRBJ1-1; CDR3nt: TGCAGCGTTGTTAGCCCTCCTCTTGAAGCTTTCTTT; CDR3aa: CSVVSPPLEAFF
abundance: -; v_gene: TRBV4-2; d_gene: -; j_gene: TRBJ1-1; CDR3nt: TGTGCCAGCAGCCCCCCCGGGGACACTGAAGCTTTCTTT; CDR3aa: CASSPPGDTEAFF
abundance: few; v_gene: TRBV5-1; d_gene: TRBD1; j_gene: TRBJ1-2; CDR3nt: TGCGCCAGCAGCGAGGGGGGACAGGGTTACTATGGCTACACCTTC; CDR3aa: CASSEGGQGYYGYTF
abundance: -; v_gene: TRBV4-2; d_gene: -; j_gene: TRBJ2-5; CDR3nt: TGTGCCAGCAGCCAAATCGGGACGGTCATTCAAGAGACCCAGTACTTC; CDR3aa: CASSQIGTVIQETQYF
abundance: -; v_gene: TRBV5-6; d_gene: TRBD2; j_gene: TRBJ2-1; CDR3nt: TGTGCCAGCAGCTTGGCCGGGCTAGCGGGGGAAAATGAGCAGTTCTTC; CDR3aa: CASSLAGLAGENEQFF
abundance: few; v_gene: TRBV9; d_gene: -; j_gene: TRBJ1-5; CDR3nt: TGTGCCAGCAGCGACGGGACACGAAATCAGCCCCAGCATTTT; CDR3aa: CASSDGTRNQPQHF
abundance: -; v_gene: TRBV7-2; d_gene: -; j_gene: TRBJ2-1; CDR3nt: TGTGCCAGCAGCTTTGGCGGGACAGCTTACGAGCAGTTCTTC; CDR3aa: CASSFGGTAYEQFF
abundance: -; v_gene: TRBV11-2; d_gene: TRBD2; j_gene: TRBJ2-5; CDR3nt: TGTGCCAGCAGCTTAGTGGGGACTAGCGGGGGGAGGTACCAAGAGACCCAGTACTTC; CDR3aa: CASSLVGTSGGRYQETQYF
abundance: few; v_gene: TRBV12-3/TRBV12-4; d_gene: -; j_gene: TRBJ1-5; CDR3nt: TGTGCCAGCAGTTTTGGAGGGGGGCCCCAGCATTTT; CDR3aa: CASSFGGGPQHF
abundance: -; v_gene: TRBV29-1; d_gene: -; j_gene: TRBJ2-1; CDR3nt: TGCAGCGGCTGGATCCTGAGCTCCTACAATGAGCAGTTCTTC; CDR3aa: CSGWILSSYNEQFF
abundance: few; v_gene: TRBV12-3/TRBV12-4; d_gene: TRBD1; j_gene: TRBJ2-3; CDR3nt: TGTGCCAGCAGTTACTTAGGGGGCGGGTCAGATACGCAGTATTTT; CDR3aa: CASSYLGGGSDTQYF
abundance: few; v_gene: TRBV6-6; d_gene: -; j_gene: TRBJ1-1; CDR3nt: TGTGCCAGCAGTTACTCGGGGGGACCACCCTGGCCTGAAGCTTTCTTT; CDR3aa: CASSYSGGPPWPEAFF
abundance: few; v_gene: TRBV6-1; d_gene: -; j_gene: TRBJ2-3; CDR3nt: TGTGCCAGCAGCCTTGAGAGGATTCTCACAGATACGCAGTATTTT; CDR3aa: CASSLERILTDTQYF
abundance: -; v_gene: TRBV20-1; d_gene: -; j_gene: TRBJ1-4; CDR3nt: TGCAGTGCTAGGAGAGTGGGGGTGGAGGAAAAACTGTTTTTT; CDR3aa: CSARRVGVEEKLFF
abundance: -; v_gene: TRBV13; d_gene: -; j_gene: TRBJ2-2; CDR3nt: TGTGCCAGCAGCTTGGGGCCGAACACCGGGGAGCTGTTTTTT; CDR3aa: CASSLGPNTGELFF
abundance: -; v_gene: TRBV12-3/TRBV12-4; d_gene: -; j_gene: TRBJ1-2; CDR3nt: TGTGCCAGCCCACCCCCGGGGCTCCTCCCTTTCTATGGCTACACCTTC; CDR3aa: CASPPPGLLPFYGYTF
abundance: -; v_gene: TRBV12-3/TRBV12-4; d_gene: -; j_gene: TRBJ1-1; CDR3nt: TGTGCCAGCACCCTCGGGCTTGGAACTGAAGCTTTCTTT; CDR3aa: CASTLGLGTEAFF